Listed below are T cell receptor beta chains from one sample, sequenced in a study of neurological immune-mediated disorders. Via MiXCR, TCRdb re-called the 5' RACE reads, giving one row per CDR3 protein. The table shows some 14,000 distinct CDR3 sequences, with about 6.8% occurring only once. Sequenced input: CD8+ T cells from blood. These receptors all come from a woman aged 40 to 55 in good health. Each CDR3 is given with its conserved first and last residue. Each record gives: clone size, J gene, V gene, D gene, CDR3 DNA, CDR3 protein. The D gene is left open where the match is weak. Each size is once, few, many or a size class.

>many|TRBJ1-3|TRBV6-4|TRBD1
TGTGCCAGCAGTGCACACTGGACAGGCCAAGACTCTGGAAACACCATATATTTT
CASSAHWTGQDSGNTIYF
>many|TRBJ2-7|TRBV29-1|TRBD1
TGCAGCGTTGAAGATGGACAGGGGGAGTACGAGCAGTACTTC
CSVEDGQGEYEQYF
>many|TRBJ2-7|TRBV7-9|NA
TGTGCCAGCAGCGCCAGGGGATCCTACGAGCAGTACTTC
CASSARGSYEQYF
>many|TRBJ2-2|TRBV9|TRBD1
TGTGCCAGCAGCGTAACACAGGGGACCGGGGAGCTGTTTTTT
CASSVTQGTGELFF
>many|TRBJ1-3|TRBV4-1|NA
TGCGCCAGCAGCCAAGAGATGCAAGGGGTCGGTTATGGAAACACCATATATTTT
CASSQEMQGVGYGNTIYF
>many|TRBJ1-4|TRBV5-1|NA
TGCGCCTCCGACCCGAGTAACCTTAATGAAAAACTGTTTTTT
CASDPSNLNEKLFF
>medium-sized|TRBJ1-2|TRBV20-1|NA
TGCAGTGCTAGAGCCGGCAGACCTTATGGCTACACCTTC
CSARAGRPYGYTF
>many|TRBJ2-7|TRBV9|NA
TGTGCCAGCAGCGTAGGCGCAGGTAGTCGTGGGGAGCAGTACTTC
CASSVGAGSRGEQYF
>many|TRBJ2-1|TRBV9|NA
TGTGCCAGCAGCGTAGGAGGGGCCATCTACAATGAGCAGTTCTTC
CASSVGGAIYNEQFF
>many|TRBJ2-3|TRBV18|NA
TGTGCCAGCTCCCCTCCCGCGGGAGATACGCAGTATTTT
CASSPPAGDTQYF
>many|TRBJ1-3|TRBV15|TRBD1
TGTGCCACCAGCTCAGACAGGGGGTTTGGAAACACCATATATTTT
CATSSDRGFGNTIYF
>many|TRBJ2-7|TRBV4-1|TRBD1
TGCGCCAGCAGCCAAGATAACAGGGGGTCGGTCGAGCAGTACTTC
CASSQDNRGSVEQYF
>many|TRBJ2-5|TRBV15|NA
TGTGCCACCAGCAGAGATGGAGAGACCCAGTACTTC
CATSRDGETQYF
>many|TRBJ2-3|TRBV14|NA
TGTGCCAGCAGCCAAGATGTCAGATCTAGCACAGATACGCAGTATTTT
CASSQDVRSSTDTQYF
>many|TRBJ2-4|TRBV20-1|TRBD2
TGCAGTGCTAGAGGGGGACTAGCGGGGGCCCCGGGGAACATTCAGTACTTC
CSARGGLAGAPGNIQYF
>many|TRBJ1-1|TRBV5-1|NA
TGCGCCAGCAGCCCCTCCGGGACATTGAACACTGAAGCTTTCTTT
CASSPSGTLNTEAFF
>many|TRBJ2-7|TRBV7-9|NA
TGTGCCAGCAGCTTTGGGACGGAGTCCTACGAGCAGTACTTC
CASSFGTESYEQYF
>many|TRBJ2-2|TRBV20-1|TRBD2
TGCAGTGCTAGAGGACTAGCGGGTTGGGGGGAGCTGTTTTTT
CSARGLAGWGELFF
>many|TRBJ2-3|TRBV6-5|NA
TGTGCCAGCAGTTACAGGTTTAGCACAGATACGCAGTATTTT
CASSYRFSTDTQYF
>many|TRBJ2-2|TRBV27|NA
TGTGCCAGCAGTTTTTCTCAATCCACCGGGGAGCTGTTTTTT
CASSFSQSTGELFF
>many|TRBJ2-1|TRBV20-1|NA
TGCAGTGCTCCCGGGGATACCAATGAGCAGTTCTTC
CSAPGDTNEQFF
>many|TRBJ2-7|TRBV5-1|TRBD1
TGCGCCAGCAGCTCGGGACAGATCTCCTACGAGCAGTACTTC
CASSSGQISYEQYF
>many|TRBJ2-5|TRBV12-3/TRBV12-4|NA
TGTGCCAGCAGTCCGGAAACCGGGGGCCAGGAGACCCAGTACTTC
CASSPETGGQETQYF
>many|TRBJ2-1|TRBV29-1|TRBD1
TGCAGCGTGATGACAGGGGATAGTACCTACAATGAGCAGTTCTTC
CSVMTGDSTYNEQFF
>many|TRBJ2-2|TRBV13|TRBD1
TGTGCCAGCAGCTTAGGCCGGGGACAGGTGGGCACCGGGGAGCTGTTTTTT
CASSLGRGQVGTGELFF